The source of this TCR beta chain is a study of T cells in Graves' hyperthyroidism and ophthalmopathy. The overall study: Specimen type is peripheral blood, collected at initial diagnosis prior to any treatment.

Each 10 ml fresh peripheral blood draw supplied the PBMCs. RNA transcripts were the template for amplifying TCR beta CDR3 regions. With the HTBI primer set, the TCR CDR3 went through a first round of RT-PCR. MiXCR was run by TCRdb on the multiplex PCR reads, yielding one entry per CDR3 protein. Altogether 350,000 to 400,000 distinct CDR3 sequences are present, 14% to 15% being singletons, with the ten largest covering approximately 32%. Germline CDR1 SGHRS, CDR2 YFSETQ. The CDR3 length is 14 residues. The junction had 11 bases not matched to a gene; V was cut back by 7 bases and J by 7 bases. Study-level points and caveats: Most thyroid clonotypes that were expanded above 0.001 also turned up in blood.

This clonotype was counted ten times or more. The antigen is undetermined. This clonotype originated in a woman aged 25 to 39 with Graves' hyperthyroidism. The chain is built from TRBV5-1 and TRBJ2-4, with 7 bases identical to TRBD1. The sequenced sample was blood. In DNA, the CDR3 is TGCGCCAGCGCCGTCGGACAGGTGGCGAACATTCAGTACTTC. Protein product: CASAVGQVANIQYF.